Below are 21 T cell receptor beta chains sequenced from a single sample in a study of identical twins. TCRdb re-derived calls from the 5' RACE reads in MiXCR, one entry per CDR3 protein. The sample shows 250,000 to 350,000 distinct CDR3 sequences, roughly 8.6% of them seen only once. Another study also made use of these data, one on yellow fever vaccine responses in identical twins.

The material sequenced was CD8+ T cells sorted from blood. These receptors came from a young woman in good health.

V is TRBV7-8 and J is TRBJ2-7; 8 bases fit TRBD2. The CDR3 spans 13 residues. V lost 8 bases to trimming and J lost 2 bases; unmatched junction nucleotides: 5. Per the germline V gene, CDR1 is SGHVS and CDR2 is FQNEAQ. The CDR3 loop is CASRVGGAYEQYF. The CDR3 bases are TGTGCCAGCCGTGTCGGGGGGGCCTACGAGCAGTACTTC.

The J gene is TRBJ1-1, the V gene TRBV6-2 or TRBV6-3; D may be TRBD1 (5 bases). The CDR3 length is 16 residues. CDR1 MNHEY and CDR2 SVGEGT come from the germline V gene. V was pared by 6 bases and J by 2 bases, with 19 bases between. The CDR3 here is CASSGLRDASNTEAFF. As DNA, the CDR3 is TGTGCCAGCAGCGGACTCCGGGACGCATCTAACACTGAAGCTTTCTTT.

This clonotype was recorded at least ten times. The genes are TRBV7-9 and TRBJ2-7; 8 bases match TRBD2. V lost 5 bases to trimming and J lost 1 base; unmatched junction nucleotides: 4. Germline lookup yields CDR1 SEHNR and CDR2 FQNEAQ (reference sequence). The CDR3 extends over 14 amino acids. CDR3 coding DNA: TGTGCCAGCAGCCCACGGGAGGGATCCTACGAGCAGTACTTC. This sequence encodes CASSPREGSYEQYF.

This clonotype was observed a handful of times. The CDR3 DNA follows: TGTGCCAGCAGTGCGGGACTAGCGGACCTCACAGATACGCAGTATTTT. Protein sequence: CASSAGLADLTDTQYF. This chain connects TRBV6-1 to TRBJ2-3; 11 nucleotides match TRBD2. Germline V lookup: CDR1 MNHNS, CDR2 SASEGT. With 4 bases clipped from V and 2 bases from J, the junction kept 5 bases outside the gene matches. This CDR3 contains 16 residues.

Ten or more counts support this clonotype. This sequence joins TRBV12-3 or TRBV12-4 and TRBJ2-3; D gene uncertain. This CDR3 has 12 residues. V was cut by 3 bases and J by 3 bases, with 4 bases left in between. CDR3 region: CASSFFTDTQYF. CDR3 DNA sequence: TGTGCCAGCAGTTTTTTTACAGATACGCAGTATTTT.

V and J are TRBV2 and TRBJ2-1; the D call may be TRBD1 or TRBD2 (5 bases each). V was pared by 11 bases and J by 7 bases, with 15 bases between. Germline lookup yields CDR1 SNHLY and CDR2 FYNNEI. This CDR3 has 12 amino acids. The CDR3 DNA follows: TGTGCCTCTTTGGGACGGATTAATGAGCAGTTCTTC. This codes for CASLGRINEQFF.

Note on this clonotype: This may be a read error, as it is one base from a much larger clone. The chain employs TRBV12-3 or TRBV12-4 and TRBJ2-7; 13 positions agree with TRBD2. The CDR3 is made up of 15 amino acids. Unmatched junction bases numbered 11, after V lost 6 bases and J lost 9 bases. In nucleotides, the CDR3 is TGTGCCAGCAGGGGACTAGCGGGGTTTTGGGGTCGGCAGTACTTC. This sequence encodes CASRGLAGFWGRQYF.

This clonotype occurred a few times. The chain carries TRBV15 and TRBJ2-7; TRBD2 matches at 8 bases. Germline lookup yields CDR1 LNHNV and CDR2 YYDKDF (reference sequence). The CDR3 sequence is 16 residues long. V dropped 1 base and J dropped 3; count of bases not matched to a gene: 8. CDR3 sequence: CATSRGTGLAGYEQYF. DNA of the CDR3: TGTGCCACCAGCAGAGGGACCGGGCTAGCGGGCTACGAGCAGTACTTC.

This clonotype was detected many times. The chain recombines TRBV6-5 with TRBJ2-1, with D possibly called TRBD1 or TRBD2 (5 bases each). This CDR3 is built from 14 residues. Germline assignment: CDR1 MNHEY and CDR2 SVGAGI. The V end lost 7 bases, the J end lost 8 bases, and 18 bases lay between the germline ends. The DNA for the CDR3 is TGTGCCAGCATTTCCAGGGAGCGGTTCTATGAGCAGTTCTTC. Amino acid sequence: CASISRERFYEQFF.

This clonotype was seen more than once but under ten times. The genes are TRBV5-5 and TRBJ2-5, with a possible D match to TRBD1 (5 bases). CDR1 and CDR2 from the germline V gene are SGHKS and YYEKEE (reference sequence). The CDR3 spans 15 residues. V was trimmed by 0 bases and J by 3 bases, leaving 12 bases between them. The CDR3 loop reads CASSLDLGVKETQYF. CDR3 nucleotide sequence: TGTGCCAGCAGCTTGGATCTAGGGGTGAAAGAGACCCAGTACTTC.

The rearrangement uses TRBV5-1 and TRBJ2-3, with 7 bases that match TRBD2. The junction had 9 bases not matched to a gene; V was cut back by 0 bases and J by 2 bases. Germline V gene sequence: CDR1 SGHRS, CDR2 YFSETQ. The CDR3 spans 17 residues. The CDR3 bases are TGCGCCAGCAGCTTGGCTGCTAGCGGAAGCGACACAGATACGCAGTATTTT. Protein product: CASSLAASGSDTDTQYF.

This clonotype has a count of ten or more. CDR3 sequence (DNA): TGTGCCAGCAGCCCCGAGGCCCCCGGGACCGGGGAGCTGTTTTTT. Its translation is CASSPEAPGTGELFF. The chain has TRBV12-3 or TRBV12-4 and TRBJ2-2; no firm D call. The CDR3 totals 15 residues. Trimming took off 6 bases at V and 5 bases at J, with 16 bases between the two ends.

In this sample, this clonotype turned up a few times. The rearrangement uses TRBV4-3 and TRBJ2-3; D unclear. The CDR3 runs to 16 residues. V was trimmed by 0 bases and J by 6 bases, leaving 16 bases between them. In germline, CDR1 is LGHNA, CDR2 YSLEER. The CDR3 sequence: CASSQDRMYVGDTQYF. The CDR3 bases are TGCGCCAGCAGCCAAGATAGAATGTATGTGGGGGATACGCAGTATTTT.

This clonotype came up a few times. This chain uses TRBV27 with TRBJ2-1; TRBD1 matches at 9 bases. The germline V gene has CDR1 MNHEY and CDR2 SMNVEV (reference sequence). The junction had 7 bases not matched to a gene; V was cut back by 0 bases and J by 4 bases. The CDR3 is made up of 17 amino acids. The CDR3 nucleotides read TGTGCCAGCAGTTTATCGACAGGGGGTCATAGGTACAATGAGCAGTTCTTC. Its protein product is CASSLSTGGHRYNEQFF.

The genes are TRBV5-6 and TRBJ2-7; D uncertain. This CDR3 is 13 amino acids long. V was pared by 3 bases and J by 3 bases, with 10 bases between. Per germline, CDR1 SGHDT and CDR2 YYEEEE. CDR3 loop: CASSSGGHYEQYF. For the CDR3, the DNA is TGTGCCAGCAGCTCAGGTGGGCACTACGAGCAGTACTTC. The complete variable domain, with remaining parts taken from reference TRBV5-6 and TRBJ2-7, reads DAGVTQSPTHLIKTRGQQVTLRCSPKSGHDTVSWYQQALGQGPQFIFQYYEEEERQRGNFPDRFSGHQFPNYSSELNVNALLLGDSALYLCASSSGGHYEQYFGPGTRLTVT.

This clonotype was seen a few times. This sequence joins TRBV7-2 and TRBJ2-3; D is unclear. Germline-derived CDR1 and CDR2 are SGHTA and FQGNSA. The V end was cut by 0 bases, the J end by 6 bases, with 13 bases between. This CDR3 spans 15 amino acids. In DNA form, the CDR3 reads TGTGCCAGCAGCTTAGCCCCCCTTCCTCGGGATACGCAGTATTTT. Encoded protein: CASSLAPLPRDTQYF.

In its sample, this clonotype was seen many times. The chain employs TRBV7-9 and TRBJ2-5; the D is unclear. This CDR3 spans 13 amino acids. The V gene lost 1 base and the J gene lost 3 bases, with 6 bases spanning the gap. Germline CDR1 SEHNR, CDR2 FQNEAQ (reference sequence). CDR3 sequence (DNA): TGTGCCAGCAGCTTAGTAAATGAAGAGACCCAGTACTTC. Translated, it gives CASSLVNEETQYF.

This clonotype has just a few counts. The DNA for the CDR3 is TGTGCCAGCAGCTCCCTAGGACGGTACAATGAGCAGTTCTTC. The encoded protein is CASSSLGRYNEQFF. The V gene is TRBV6-2 or TRBV6-3, the J gene TRBJ2-1; no clear D gene. The CDR3 length is 14 residues. V was trimmed by 6 bases and J by 4 bases, leaving 13 bases between them. The germline V gene has CDR1 MNHEY and CDR2 SVGEGT.

This clonotype was observed at least ten times. The V call is TRBV4-2, the J call TRBJ2-3; TRBD1 agrees at 8 bases. CDR3 length: 17 residues. CDR1 and CDR2 (germline): LGHNA, YNFKEQ. J gave up 4 bases and V 3 bases, and 12 bases lay outside the gene matches. The DNA of the CDR3 is TGTGCCAGCAGCCATCCCGGACAGGGAGGAAGCGCAGATACGCAGTATTTT. The encoded protein is CASSHPGQGGSADTQYF.

This clonotype has a count of ten or more. V and J are TRBV29-1 and TRBJ2-3, with 8 nucleotides matching TRBD2. The CDR3 sequence is 17 residues long. Germline assignment: CDR1 SQVTM and CDR2 ANQGSEA. Trimming cost V 1 base and J 9 bases; bases outside gene matches: 18. This chain's CDR3 is CSVEGQVQRGTIITQYF. CDR3 DNA: TGCAGCGTTGAAGGACAGGTGCAGCGGGGGACAATAATAACGCAGTATTTT.

V and J are TRBV4-1 and TRBJ2-5; TRBD2 aligns across 10 bases. This CDR3 spans 15 amino acids. Germline loops: CDR1 MGHRA, CDR2 YSYEKL. J was trimmed by 4 bases and V by 3 bases; bases with no gene match: 5. The CDR3 DNA is TGCGCCAGCAGCCACTTATTAGCGGGAGGAGAGACCCAGTACTTC. This gives the protein CASSHLLAGGETQYF.